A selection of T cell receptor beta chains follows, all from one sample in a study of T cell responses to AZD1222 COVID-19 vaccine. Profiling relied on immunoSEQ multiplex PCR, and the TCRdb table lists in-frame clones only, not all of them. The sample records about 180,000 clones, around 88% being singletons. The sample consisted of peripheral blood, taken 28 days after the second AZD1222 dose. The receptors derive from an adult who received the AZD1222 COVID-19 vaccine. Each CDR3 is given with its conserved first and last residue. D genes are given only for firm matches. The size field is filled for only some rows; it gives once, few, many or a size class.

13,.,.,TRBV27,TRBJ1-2,TGTGCCAGCGGGAGGGGGTCCTTCTATGGCTACACCTTC,CASGRGSFYGYTF
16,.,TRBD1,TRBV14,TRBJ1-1,TGTGCCAGCAGCCCCGGGTGGGGGACAGGGGACACTGAAGCTTTCTTT,CASSPGWGTGDTEAFF
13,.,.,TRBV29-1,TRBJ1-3,TGCAGCGTTGGGGGGCTCTCGGGAGACACCATATATTTT,CSVGGLSGDTIYF
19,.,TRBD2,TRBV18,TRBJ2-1,TGTGCCAGCTCACCTCGGACTAGCGGGGGTTTTAGCTCCTACAATGAGCAGTTCTTC,CASSPRTSGGFSSYNEQFF
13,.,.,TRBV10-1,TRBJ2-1,TGCGCCAGCAGTGAGTCAAGGGGAAATGAGCAGTTCTTC,CASSESRGNEQFF
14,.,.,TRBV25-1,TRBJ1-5,TGTGCCAGCAGTGAATACGGCCTCAATCAGCCCCAGCATTTT,CASSEYGLNQPQHF
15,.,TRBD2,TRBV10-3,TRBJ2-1,TGTGCCATTGCTGTCAAACTAGCGGTGATGAATGAGCAGTTCTTC,CAIAVKLAVMNEQFF
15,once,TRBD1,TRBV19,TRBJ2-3,TGTGCCAGTAGTAACAGGGGGTCCTACACAGATACGCAGTATTTT,CASSNRGSYTDTQYF
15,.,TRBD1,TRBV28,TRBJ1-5,TGTGCCAGCATTCCCGGGACAGGGGGCAATCAGCCCCAGCATTTT,CASIPGTGGNQPQHF
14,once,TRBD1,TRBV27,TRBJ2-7,TGTGCCAGCAGTCGCGGACAGGCTAGCTACGAGCAGTACTTC,CASSRGQASYEQYF
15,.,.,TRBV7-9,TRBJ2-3,TGTGCCAGCAGCCCCGGCCTCAGCAGCACAGATACGCAGTATTTT,CASSPGLSSTDTQYF
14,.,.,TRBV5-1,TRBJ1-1,TGCGCCAGCGGCATTGGGGGCGCCGACACTGAAGCTTTCTTT,CASGIGGADTEAFF
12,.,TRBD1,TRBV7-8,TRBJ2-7,TGTGCCAGCAGCCGGACAGGGGGAGAGCAGTACTTC,CASSRTGGEQYF
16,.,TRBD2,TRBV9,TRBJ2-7,TGTGCCAGCAGCCTCGGACTAGCGGGGCCGACCTACGAGCAGTACTTC,CASSLGLAGPTYEQYF
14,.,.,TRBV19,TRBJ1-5,TGTGCCAGCAGGTCGGGCTACGGCAATCAGCCCCAGCATTTT,CASRSGYGNQPQHF
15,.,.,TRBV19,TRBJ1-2,TGTGCCAGTAGTATAGTGGTGGAGGCTAACTATGGCTACACCTTC,CASSIVVEANYGYTF